What follows are 5 T cell receptor beta chains derived from one specimen sequenced in a study of response to subunit inactivated influenza vaccine. TCRdb ran MiXCR on the RT-PCR reads and lists one entry per CDR3 protein. Of roughly 700,000 distinct CDR3 sequences listed, approximately 15% are singletons. The sequences come from PBMCs from blood, collected 14 to 15 days before vaccination. The receptors come from a man aged 50-60 years who received an inactivated influenza vaccine.

The rearrangement joins TRBV7-2 to TRBJ2-7; a weak D match, TRBD1 (6 bases). Trimming removed 1 base at V and 3 bases at J, with 16 bases between. The CDR3 has 16 residues. Germline values: CDR1 SGHTA, CDR2 FQGNSA. CDR3 loop: CASSLEPARGSYEQYF. The CDR3, as DNA: TGTGCCAGCAGCTTAGAGCCGGCCAGGGGCAGCTACGAGCAGTACTTC. The whole variable domain, remainder taken from reference TRBV7-2 and TRBJ2-7, is GAGVSQSPSNKVTEKGKDVELRCDPISGHTALYWYRQSLGQGLEFLIYFQGNSAPDKSGLPSDRFSAERTGGSVSTLTIQRTQQEDSAVYLCASSLEPARGSYEQYFGPGTRLTVT.

The chain is built from TRBV5-6 and TRBJ2-1, with D maybe TRBD2 (5 bases). V lost 0 bases to trimming and J lost 3 bases, with 10 bases between them. CDR1 SGHDT and CDR2 YYEEEE come from the germline V gene. The CDR3 covers 15 residues. The CDR3, as DNA: TGTGCCAGCAGCTTGGGAGGGAAGGTCTACAATGAGCAGTTCTTC. Residues: CASSLGGKVYNEQFF.

This chain joins TRBV10-3 and TRBJ1-2, with unresolved D. The length of the CDR3 is 15 residues. Germline lookup yields CDR1 ENHRY and CDR2 SYGVKD. V was cut by 3 bases and J by 8 bases, with 19 bases left in between. Here the CDR3 reads CAISEGAGLGAGYTF. In DNA form, the CDR3 reads TGTGCCATCAGTGAAGGAGCCGGCCTTGGAGCGGGCTACACCTTC.

In its sample, this clonotype was seen many times. The rearrangement uses TRBV5-5 and TRBJ1-4, with no clear D. There are 16 residues in the CDR3. Trimming cost V 1 base and J 6 bases, with 16 bases left between them. Germline V lookup: CDR1 SGHKS, CDR2 YYEKEE (reference sequence). For the CDR3, the DNA is TGTGCCAGCAGCTTGATCTTCGGACCGACATATGAAAAACTGTTTTTT. This encodes CASSLIFGPTYEKLFF. The complete variable domain, with remaining parts taken from reference TRBV5-5 and TRBJ1-4, reads DAGVTQSPTHLIKTRGQQVTLRCSPISGHKSVSWYQQVLGQGPQFIFQYYEKEERGRGNFPDRFSARQFPNYSSELNVNALLLGDSALYLCASSLIFGPTYEKLFFGSGTQLSVL.

This clonotype has just one count. The CDR3 region has the DNA TGTGCCTGGTCGTGGGCTAGCACCTACAATGAGCAGTTCTTC. Amino acids: CAWSWASTYNEQFF. This chain links TRBV30 with TRBJ2-1, with D tentatively TRBD2 (5 bases). CDR3 size: 14 residues. Looked up from germline, CDR1 is GTSNPN and CDR2 is SVGIG (reference sequence). The V gene lost 5 bases and the J gene lost 2 bases, with 13 bases spanning the gap.